This T cell receptor (beta chain) was captured in a study of T cells in Graves' hyperthyroidism and ophthalmopathy. Study-wide results and limits: Peripheral blood also featured most of the thyroid clonotypes expanded above 0.001.

The table lists this clonotype with many counts. Its target is not known. Uncontrolled infection, other autoimmune disease, pregnancy or lactation excluded patients. The CDR3 runs 16 residues. Deletions cut 1 base from V and 2 bases from J, with 12 bases between. Germline V gene lookup returns CDR1 LNHDA and CDR2 SQIVND (reference sequence). RNA transcripts were the template for amplifying TCR beta CDR3 regions. A first-round RT-PCR of the TCR CDR3 used the HTBI primer set. TCRdb redid the calling of the multiplex PCR reads with MiXCR, one entry per CDR3 protein. The repertoire includes more than 550,000 distinct CDR3 sequences, about 18% of them detected once, and roughly 15% sits in the top ten.

The V gene is TRBV19, the J gene TRBJ1-5; D gene unclear. Sequenced input: blood. This receptor was obtained from a man aged 50 to 59 with Graves' hyperthyroidism. CDR3 loop: CASSIAYWQGNQPQHF. CDR3 coding DNA: TGTGCCAGTAGTATAGCGTACTGGCAGGGCAATCAGCCCCAGCATTTT.